These 10 T cell receptor beta chains were all obtained from the same sample, sequenced in a study of T-cell reconstitution after alpha-beta-depleted transplantation in children. The TCRbeta library was prepared with unique molecular identifiers. TCRdb redid the calling of the PCR reads with MiXCR, one entry per CDR3 protein. The sample lists 500,000 to 600,000 distinct CDR3 sequences, 27% occurring once. Sequenced material: PBMCs, taken before TCRalphabeta/CD19-depleted stem cell transplant. These receptors all come from a boy younger than two with Wiskott-Aldrich syndrome, due to receive a stem cell transplant.

The chain is built from TRBV7-9 and TRBJ2-7; D may be TRBD1 (6 bases). Trimming removed 2 bases from V and 7 bases from J, with 15 bases in between. The CDR3 has 14 amino acids. Per the germline V gene, CDR1 is SEHNR and CDR2 is FQNEAQ (reference sequence). CDR3 sequence (DNA): TGTGCCAGCAGCTTACAGGGGCCGGTGGGGGAGCAGTACTTC. Its translation: CASSLQGPVGEQYF. Using reference TRBV7-9 and TRBJ2-7 for the parts outside the CDR3, the full variable domain is DTGVSQNPRHKITKRGQNVTFRCDPISEHNRLYWYRQTLGQGPEFLTYFQNEAQLEKSRLLSDRFSAERPKGSFSTLEIQRTEQGDSAMYLCASSLQGPVGEQYFGPGTRLTVT.

The sample holds a few counts of this clonotype. The V gene is TRBV20-1, the J gene TRBJ1-6; the D gene is possibly TRBD1 (5 bases). V lost 6 bases, J lost 3 bases, and 15 bases lay in between. Germline V gene sequence: CDR1 DFQATT, CDR2 SNEGSKA (reference sequence). The CDR3 length is 15 residues. In DNA, the CDR3 is TGCAGTGCCTTCACGGGACTCCTCTATAATTCACCCCTCCACTTT. It translates to CSAFTGLLYNSPLHF.

V is TRBV7-2 and J is TRBJ2-7, with 8 positions matching TRBD2. CDR1 and CDR2 (germline): SGHTA, FQGNSA. With V trimmed by 2 bases and J by 1 base, 7 bases remained unmatched. CDR3 length: 16 amino acids. CDR3 in amino acids: CASSLRAGALSYEQYF. CDR3 DNA: TGTGCCAGCAGCTTAAGAGCGGGAGCATTGTCCTACGAGCAGTACTTC.

This clonotype was observed a few times. The chain links TRBV7-9 to TRBJ2-1; TRBD2 aligns across 8 bases. The CDR3 extends over 14 amino acids. The germline gives CDR1 SEHNR, CDR2 FQNEAQ (reference sequence). V was clipped by 10 bases and J by 4 bases; unmatched bases: 9. CDR3 amino acids: CATEKRELYNEQFF. CDR3 nucleotides: TGTGCCACGGAGAAGCGGGAGTTATACAATGAGCAGTTCTTC.

This clonotype was seen only a few times. This chain links TRBV11-2 with TRBJ2-1, with D unresolved. The CDR3 covers 14 residues. CDR1 and CDR2 (germline): SGHAT, FQNNGV. V lost 5 bases to trimming and J lost 0 bases, with 8 bases between them. The CDR3 loop is CASSARYSYNEQFF. The CDR3, as DNA: TGTGCCAGCAGCGCGAGGTACTCCTACAATGAGCAGTTCTTC. Combining the CDR3 with reference TRBV11-2 and TRBJ2-1 gives the whole variable domain EAGVAQSPRYKIIEKRQSVAFWCNPISGHATLYWYQQILGQGPKLLIQFQNNGVVDDSQLPKDRFSAERLKGVDSTLKIQPAKLEDSAVYLCASSARYSYNEQFFGPGTRLTVL.

This chain uses TRBV5-1 with TRBJ2-3; perhaps TRBD2 as D (5 bases). CDR1 is SGHRS and CDR2 is YFSETQ in the germline V gene. V was clipped by 4 bases and J by 0 bases, with 12 bases between them. CDR3 length equals 15 residues. The CDR3 protein is CASSISASSTDTQYF. The CDR3 DNA reads as TGCGCCAGCAGCATTAGCGCGTCTAGCACAGATACGCAGTATTTT. Filled out from reference TRBV5-1 and TRBJ2-3, the complete variable domain reads KAGVTQTPRYLIKTRGQQVTLSCSPISGHRSVSWYQQTPGQGLQFLFEYFSETQRNKGNFPGRFSGRQFSNSRSEMNVSTLELGDSALYLCASSISASSTDTQYFGPGTRLTVL.

This clonotype was found a few times. This chain uses TRBV20-1 with TRBJ2-7; D perhaps matches TRBD1 (6 bases). This CDR3 has 13 residues. Trimming removed 7 bases from V and 5 bases from J, with 18 bases in between. Germline V lookup: CDR1 DFQATT, CDR2 SNEGSKA (reference sequence). CDR3 nucleotides: TGCAGTGTTCCCTCAGACAGGTCCCACGAGCAGTACTTC. Translating it yields CSVPSDRSHEQYF.

The V gene is TRBV5-1, the J gene TRBJ2-2; 7 positions agree with TRBD2. CDR1 and CDR2 (germline): SGHRS, YFSETQ. V trimming: 1 base; J trimming: 9 bases; junction bases outside the gene matches: 9. The CDR3 consists of 15 residues. CDR3 nucleotides: TGCGCCAGCAGCTTGATGGCGGGAGTTCAAAGGGAGCTGTTTTTT. Amino acid sequence: CASSLMAGVQRELFF.

This clonotype was seen a handful of times. This chain's CDR3 is CASSQGPRIGQPQHF. The DNA of the CDR3 is TGCGCCAGCAGCCAAGGACCGCGGATAGGTCAGCCCCAGCATTTT. V is TRBV4-1 and J is TRBJ1-5; D ambiguous. CDR3 length: 15 residues. CDR1 MGHRA and CDR2 YSYEKL come from the germline V gene. Trimming took off 1 base at V and 6 bases at J, with 13 bases between the two ends.

The CDR3 DNA reads as TGCAGTGGACTAGGCCCCTTCTACGAGCAGTACTTC. This gives the protein CSGLGPFYEQYF. This sequence joins TRBV20-1 and TRBJ2-7; TRBD2 might be the D (6 bases). V lost 7 bases and J lost 3, with 13 bases in between. The CDR3 length is 12 residues. The germline gives CDR1 DFQATT, CDR2 SNEGSKA (reference sequence).